These 6 T cell receptor beta chains were all obtained from the same sample, sequenced in a study of monozygotic twins with inflammatory bowel disease (dated 2019 in TCRdb). The receptor library was made with 5' RACE. The data were produced on an Illumina HiSeq 2500. Reprocessed by TCRdb, the reads give a single entry per CDR3 protein sequence, without DNA. The sample's own table lists around 450,000 distinct CDR3 sequences. Clones ranked in the top ten supply roughly 2.2% of the sample. The sample comprised blood. These receptor sequences come from a human donor with ulcerative colitis or Crohn's disease, or a healthy co-twin of an affected twin (not recorded which).

The gene calls are TRBV20-1 and TRBJ2-3; TCRdb designates TRBD2, a call that cannot be tested without DNA. There are 13 residues in the CDR3. CDR1 and CDR2 (germline): DFQATT, SNEGSKA (reference sequence). This CDR3 is CSARLAGIDTQYF.

The chain has TRBV12-3 or TRBV12-4 and TRBJ1-3; TCRdb returns TRBD1, unconfirmable since there is no DNA. This CDR3 has 15 amino acids. Here the CDR3 reads CASSLAPSGGNTIYF.

The chain couples TRBV15 to TRBJ2-7; the D call from TCRdb, TRBD1, cannot be confirmed without DNA. Per the germline V gene, CDR1 is LNHNV and CDR2 is YYDKDF (reference sequence). The CDR3 extends over 16 amino acids. The CDR3 loop reads CATSRDRRGGSYEQYF.

V usage is TRBV20-1 and J usage is TRBJ2-5; TCRdb's assignment of TRBD1 cannot be checked, as there is no DNA. In germline, CDR1 is DFQATT, CDR2 SNEGSKA (reference sequence). There are 11 residues in the CDR3. Here the CDR3 reads CSARTGETQYF.

V usage is TRBV6-1 and J usage is TRBJ2-5; lacking DNA, the TRBD1 call made by TCRdb goes unchecked. CDR1 and CDR2 from the germline V gene are MNHNS and SASEGT. The length of the CDR3 is 15 residues. Here the CDR3 reads CASSITGGRQETQYF.

The V and J genes are TRBV15 and TRBJ2-1. Per germline, CDR1 LNHNV and CDR2 YYDKDF (reference sequence). The CDR3 extends over 14 amino acids. CDR3 in amino acids: CATSRDESDNEQFF.